This TCR beta chain originates from a study of blood T cell repertoires in COVID-19. Overall study context: Collection of acute and convalescent COVID-19 samples took place in the United States, Italy and Spain.

V lost 3 bases, J lost 0 bases, and 9 bases lay in between. The germline gives CDR1 SGDLS, CDR2 YYNGEE. The CDR3 runs to 14 residues. This clone occurred a few times. Per the authors' pipeline: Estimation of nucleated cell counts was performed using reference gene primer amplification. Method: immunoSEQ multiplex PCR; TCRdb's copy keeps in-frame clones and lacks some. That table is the source of V, J and clone size, and D and trimming were worked out from the DNA. The sample lists 55,000 to 65,000 clones; under 85% were seen once. The specimen was peripheral blood. This sequence was found in an elderly woman with acute or convalescent COVID-19. The chain recombines TRBV9 with TRBJ1-1; maybe TRBD1 (5 bases). In DNA, the CDR3 is TGTGCCAGCAGCGGAGGACACCTGAACACTGAAGCTTTCTTT. It is translated as CASSGGHLNTEAFF.